The clone carrying this T cell receptor beta chain was observed many times. The library labeled individual cDNA molecules by adding unique molecular identifiers to them. TCRdb processed the RACE reads anew with MiXCR; each CDR3 protein has one entry. The sample includes around 380,000 distinct CDR3 sequences, roughly 4.8% of them seen just once. This record belongs to a study of human T cells and chemical hapten exposure. Study at large: 2% DPC applied to an approximately 2 cm by approximately 2 cm arm area sensitized donors. Patients, predominantly female, presented with alopecia areata, totalis or universalis.

CDR1 LGHDT and CDR2 YNNKEL come from the germline V gene (reference sequence). This CDR3 has 14 residues. J was trimmed by 7 bases and V by 4 bases; bases with no gene match: 4. Time point noted: patch test 1, 2 weeks after DPC sensitization. The sample's treatment: therapeutic diphenylcyclopropenone sensitization with weekly scalp DPC. V gene TRBV3-1 combines with J gene TRBJ1-2, with TRBD1 matching 12 bases. The sequenced sample was whole blood, obtained in connection with sensitization to the hapten diphenylcyclopropenone (DPC). This sequence was found in a woman aged 45 to 65 with alopecia areata. Some clones in this sample may be carry-over from other donors' samples. CDR3 protein: CASSRGTGGLGYTF. The CDR3 coding sequence is TGTGCCAGCAGCCGCGGGACAGGGGGCCTTGGCTACACCTTC.